Sequencing of this TCR beta chain was carried out in a study of Ad26.COV2.S vaccination and SARS-CoV-2 variants. Treatment reported: 15 to 20 received Ad26.COV2.S at low or high dose, single or two shots; about five received placebo; per-sample allocation not given. Day 63 after the first vaccine or placebo injection was the time point for sampling. The sample came from a Boston adult aged 18-55 years. Germline CDR1 and CDR2: SGHTA and FQGNSA. This CDR3 comprises 13 residues. V was pared by 5 bases and J by 6 bases, with 4 bases of the junction left unmatched. The assay was immunoSEQ multiplex PCR, and TCRdb's table has in-frame clones only and misses some. Of under 600,000 clones in the sample, 89% were seen once.

The genes are TRBV7-2 and TRBJ1-2, with TRBD1 identical over 9 bases. The receptor's source is a person aged 18-65 years who received the Ad26.COV2.S COVID-19 vaccine or a placebo. The material was peripheral blood, obtained in a trial of Ad26.COV2.S vaccine versus placebo. The CDR3 loop is CASSLDRGDGYTF. The DNA for the CDR3 is TGTGCCAGCAGCCTGGACAGGGGAGATGGCTACACCTTC.